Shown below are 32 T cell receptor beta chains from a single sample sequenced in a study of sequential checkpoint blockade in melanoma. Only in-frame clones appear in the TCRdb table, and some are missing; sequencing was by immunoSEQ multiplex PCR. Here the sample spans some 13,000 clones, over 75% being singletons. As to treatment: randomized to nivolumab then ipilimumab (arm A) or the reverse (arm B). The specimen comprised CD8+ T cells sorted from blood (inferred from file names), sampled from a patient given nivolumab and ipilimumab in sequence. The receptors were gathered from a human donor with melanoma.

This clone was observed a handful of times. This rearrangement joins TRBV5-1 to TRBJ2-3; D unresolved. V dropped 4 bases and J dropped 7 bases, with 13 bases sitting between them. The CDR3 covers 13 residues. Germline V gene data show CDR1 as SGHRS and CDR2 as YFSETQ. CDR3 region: CASSDGYSYTQYF. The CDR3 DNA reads TGCGCCAGCAGCGACGGTTACAGCTATACGCAGTATTTT.

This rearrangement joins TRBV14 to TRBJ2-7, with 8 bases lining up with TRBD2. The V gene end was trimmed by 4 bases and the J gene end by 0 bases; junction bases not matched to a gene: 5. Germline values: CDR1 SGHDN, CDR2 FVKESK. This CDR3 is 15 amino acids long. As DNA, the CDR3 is TGTGCCAGCAGCCCCGGACTAGCTACCTCCTACGAGCAGTACTTC. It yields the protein CASSPGLATSYEQYF. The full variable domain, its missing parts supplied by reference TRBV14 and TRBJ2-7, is EAGVTQFPSHSVIEKGQTVTLRCDPISGHDNLYWYRRVMGKEIKFLLHFVKESKQDESGMPNNRFLAERTGGTYSTLKVQPAELEDSGVYFCASSPGLATSYEQYFGPGTRLTVT.

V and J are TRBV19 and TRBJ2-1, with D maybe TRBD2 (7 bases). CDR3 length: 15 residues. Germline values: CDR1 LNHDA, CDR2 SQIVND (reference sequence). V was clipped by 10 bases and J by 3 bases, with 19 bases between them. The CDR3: CATREGGASYNEQFF. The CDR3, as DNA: TGTGCCACAAGGGAAGGGGGGGCTAGCTACAATGAGCAGTTCTTC.

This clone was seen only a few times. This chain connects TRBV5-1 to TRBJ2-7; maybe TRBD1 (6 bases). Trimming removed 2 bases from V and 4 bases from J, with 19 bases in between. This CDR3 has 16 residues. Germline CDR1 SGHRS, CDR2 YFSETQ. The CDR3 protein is CASSLDRPALGYEQYF. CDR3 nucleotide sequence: TGCGCCAGCAGCTTAGACAGGCCCGCCCTGGGTTACGAGCAGTACTTC.

The CDR3 bases are TGCGCCAGCAGCCAAGATCCCCCAGGTTCTTACGAGCAGTACTTC. This codes for CASSQDPPGSYEQYF. The chain recombines TRBV4-3 with TRBJ2-7, with D unclear. Between the trimmed V and J ends, which lost 0 bases and 4 bases, there was a span of 13 bases. This CDR3 region has 15 residues. Germline V gene lookup returns CDR1 LGHNA and CDR2 YSLEER.

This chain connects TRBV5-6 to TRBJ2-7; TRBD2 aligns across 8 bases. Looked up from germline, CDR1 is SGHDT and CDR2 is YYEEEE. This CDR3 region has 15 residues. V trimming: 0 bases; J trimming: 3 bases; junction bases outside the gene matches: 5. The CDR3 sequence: CASSLDTGGGYEQYF. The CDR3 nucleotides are TGTGCCAGCAGCTTGGATACCGGGGGGGGCTACGAGCAGTACTTC.

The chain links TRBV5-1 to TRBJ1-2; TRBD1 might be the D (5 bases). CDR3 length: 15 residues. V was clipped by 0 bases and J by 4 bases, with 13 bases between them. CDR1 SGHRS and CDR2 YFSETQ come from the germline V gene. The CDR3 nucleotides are TGCGCCAGCAGCTTGGAGTCAGGGTCCCTCTATGGCTACACCTTC. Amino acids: CASSLESGSLYGYTF.

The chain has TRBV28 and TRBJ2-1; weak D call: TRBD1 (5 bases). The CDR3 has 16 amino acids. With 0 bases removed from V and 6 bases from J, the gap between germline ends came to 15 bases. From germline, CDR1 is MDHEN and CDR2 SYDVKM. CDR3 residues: CASSLWQGIKGNEQFF. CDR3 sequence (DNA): TGTGCCAGCAGTTTATGGCAGGGAATAAAAGGCAATGAGCAGTTCTTC.

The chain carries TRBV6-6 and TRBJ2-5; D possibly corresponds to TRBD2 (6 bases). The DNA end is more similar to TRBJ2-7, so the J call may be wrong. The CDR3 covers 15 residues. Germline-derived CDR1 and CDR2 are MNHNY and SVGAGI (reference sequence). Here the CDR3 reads CASSYSGLTNYEQYF. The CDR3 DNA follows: TGTGCCAGCAGTTACTCGGGACTCACGAACTACGAGCAGTACTTC.

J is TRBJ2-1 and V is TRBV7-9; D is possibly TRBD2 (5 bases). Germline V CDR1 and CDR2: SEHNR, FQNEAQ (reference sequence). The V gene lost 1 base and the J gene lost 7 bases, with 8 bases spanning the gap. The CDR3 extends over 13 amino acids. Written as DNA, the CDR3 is TGTGCCAGCAGCTTAGGTGGAGGTAATGAGCAGTTCTTC. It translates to CASSLGGGNEQFF. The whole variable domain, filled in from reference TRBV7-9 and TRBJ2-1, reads DTGVSQNPRHKITKRGQNVTFRCDPISEHNRLYWYRQTLGQGPEFLTYFQNEAQLEKSRLLSDRFSAERPKGSFSTLEIQRTEQGDSAMYLCASSLGGGNEQFFGPGTRLTVL.

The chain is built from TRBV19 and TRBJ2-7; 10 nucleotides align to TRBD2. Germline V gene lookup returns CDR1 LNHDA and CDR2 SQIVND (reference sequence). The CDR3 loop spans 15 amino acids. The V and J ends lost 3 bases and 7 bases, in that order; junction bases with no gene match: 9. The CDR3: CASSMRAGGPGEQYF. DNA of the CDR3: TGTGCCAGTAGTATGAGAGCGGGAGGGCCGGGGGAGCAGTACTTC.

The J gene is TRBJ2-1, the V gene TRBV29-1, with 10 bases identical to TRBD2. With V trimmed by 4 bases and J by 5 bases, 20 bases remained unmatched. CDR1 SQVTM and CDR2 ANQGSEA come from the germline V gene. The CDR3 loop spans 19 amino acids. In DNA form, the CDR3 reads TGCAGCGTTGCCGGACAGGGTTCGCTAGCGGGAGAGTTACACAATGAGCAGTTCTTC. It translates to CSVAGQGSLAGELHNEQFF.

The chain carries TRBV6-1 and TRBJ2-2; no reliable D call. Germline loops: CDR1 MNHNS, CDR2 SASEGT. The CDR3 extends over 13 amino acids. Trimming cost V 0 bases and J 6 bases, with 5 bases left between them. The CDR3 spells CASSEAESGELFF. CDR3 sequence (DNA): TGTGCCAGCAGTGAAGCGGAGTCCGGGGAGCTGTTTTTT.

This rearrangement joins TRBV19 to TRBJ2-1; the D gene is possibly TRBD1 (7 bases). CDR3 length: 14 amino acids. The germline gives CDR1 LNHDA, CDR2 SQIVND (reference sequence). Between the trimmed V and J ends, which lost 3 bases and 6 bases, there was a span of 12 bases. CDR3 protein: CASSIVQGGNEQFF. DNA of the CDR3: TGTGCCAGTAGTATCGTCCAGGGGGGCAATGAGCAGTTCTTC.

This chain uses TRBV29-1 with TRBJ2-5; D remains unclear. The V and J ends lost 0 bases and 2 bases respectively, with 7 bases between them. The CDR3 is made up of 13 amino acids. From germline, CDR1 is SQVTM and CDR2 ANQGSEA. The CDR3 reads CSVEDARQETQYF. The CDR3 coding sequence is TGCAGCGTTGAAGATGCTAGGCAAGAGACCCAGTACTTC.

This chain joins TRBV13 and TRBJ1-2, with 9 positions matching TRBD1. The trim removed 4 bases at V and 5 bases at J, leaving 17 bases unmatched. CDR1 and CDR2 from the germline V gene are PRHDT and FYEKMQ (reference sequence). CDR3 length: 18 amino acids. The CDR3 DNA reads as TGTGCCAGCAGCTCTGGTCCCGGGACAGGGAAAGAGAGGTATGGCTACACCTTC. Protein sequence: CASSSGPGTGKERYGYTF. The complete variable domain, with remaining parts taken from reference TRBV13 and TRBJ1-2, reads AAGVIQSPRHLIKEKRETATLKCYPIPRHDTVYWYQQGPGQDPQFLISFYEKMQSDKGSIPDRFSAQQFSDYHSELNMSSLELGDSALYFCASSSGPGTGKERYGYTFGSGTRLTVV.

DNA of the CDR3: TGTGCCAGTAGTATAGGTCGCGAGCAGTACTTC. Residues: CASSIGREQYF. The chain uses TRBV19 and TRBJ2-7; D unclear. The germline V gene encodes CDR1 LNHDA and CDR2 SQIVND (reference sequence). The CDR3 is 11 residues long. Trimming left V 1 base short and J 6 bases short, with 4 bases between.

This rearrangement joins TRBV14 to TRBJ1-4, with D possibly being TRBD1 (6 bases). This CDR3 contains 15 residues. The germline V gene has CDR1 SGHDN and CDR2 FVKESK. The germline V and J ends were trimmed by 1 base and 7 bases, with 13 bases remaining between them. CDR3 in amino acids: CASSQGDTGTEKLFF. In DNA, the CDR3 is TGTGCCAGCAGCCAAGGTGATACAGGGACTGAAAAACTGTTTTTT. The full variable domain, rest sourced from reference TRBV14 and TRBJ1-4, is EAGVTQFPSHSVIEKGQTVTLRCDPISGHDNLYWYRRVMGKEIKFLLHFVKESKQDESGMPNNRFLAERTGGTYSTLKVQPAELEDSGVYFCASSQGDTGTEKLFFGSGTQLSVL.

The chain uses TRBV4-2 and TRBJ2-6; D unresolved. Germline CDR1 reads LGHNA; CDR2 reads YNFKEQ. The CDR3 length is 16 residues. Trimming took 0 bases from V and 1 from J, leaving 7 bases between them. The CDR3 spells CASSQETASGANVLTF. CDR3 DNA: TGTGCCAGCAGCCAAGAAACAGCTTCTGGGGCCAACGTCCTGACTTTC.

CDR3 sequence reads: CASSSKAPSFSYNEQFF. CDR3 in DNA: TGTGCCAGCAGCTCAAAGGCGCCTAGTTTCTCCTACAATGAGCAGTTCTTC. This chain joins TRBV7-3 and TRBJ2-1, with unresolved D. The CDR3 contains 17 residues. Trimming removed 4 bases from V and 0 bases from J, with 16 bases in between. Looked up from germline, CDR1 is SGHTA and CDR2 is FQGTGA.

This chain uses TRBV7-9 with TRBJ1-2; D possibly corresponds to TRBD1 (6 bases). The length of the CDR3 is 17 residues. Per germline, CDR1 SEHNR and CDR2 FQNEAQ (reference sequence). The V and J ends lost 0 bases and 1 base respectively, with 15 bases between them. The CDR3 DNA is TGTGCCAGCAGCTTAGCGGCCAGGGGATCAATTAACTATGGCTACACCTTC. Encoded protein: CASSLAARGSINYGYTF.

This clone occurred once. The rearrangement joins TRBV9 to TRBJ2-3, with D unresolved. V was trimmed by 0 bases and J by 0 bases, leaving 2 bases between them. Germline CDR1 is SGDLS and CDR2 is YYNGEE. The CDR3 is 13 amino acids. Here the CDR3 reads CASSVVSTDTQYF. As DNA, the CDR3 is TGTGCCAGCAGCGTAGTAAGCACAGATACGCAGTATTTT.

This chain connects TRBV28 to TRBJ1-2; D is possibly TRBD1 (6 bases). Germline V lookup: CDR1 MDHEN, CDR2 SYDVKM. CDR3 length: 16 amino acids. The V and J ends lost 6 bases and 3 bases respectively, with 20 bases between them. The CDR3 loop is CASSPPGTPLDYGYTF. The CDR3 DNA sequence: TGTGCCAGCAGCCCGCCCGGGACACCTCTGGACTATGGCTACACCTTC.

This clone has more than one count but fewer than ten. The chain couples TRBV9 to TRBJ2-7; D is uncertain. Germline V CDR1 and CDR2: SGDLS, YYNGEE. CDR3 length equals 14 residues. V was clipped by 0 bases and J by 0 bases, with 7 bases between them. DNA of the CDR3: TGTGCCAGCAGCGTAGCGTCAGACTCCTACGAGCAGTACTTC. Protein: CASSVASDSYEQYF.

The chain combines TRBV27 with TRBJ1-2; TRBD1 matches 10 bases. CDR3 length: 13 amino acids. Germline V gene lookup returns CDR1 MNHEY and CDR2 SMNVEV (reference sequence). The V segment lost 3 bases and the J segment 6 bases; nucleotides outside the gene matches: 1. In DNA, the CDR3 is TGTGCCAGCAGTTTGACAGGGGGCAATGGCTACACCTTC. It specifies CASSLTGGNGYTF.

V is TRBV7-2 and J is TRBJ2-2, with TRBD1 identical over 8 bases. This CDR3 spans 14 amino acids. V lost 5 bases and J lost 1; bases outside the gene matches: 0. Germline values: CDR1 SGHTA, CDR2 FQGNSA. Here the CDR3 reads CASSDRGNTGELFF. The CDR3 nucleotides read TGTGCCAGCAGCGACAGGGGGAACACCGGGGAGCTGTTTTTT.

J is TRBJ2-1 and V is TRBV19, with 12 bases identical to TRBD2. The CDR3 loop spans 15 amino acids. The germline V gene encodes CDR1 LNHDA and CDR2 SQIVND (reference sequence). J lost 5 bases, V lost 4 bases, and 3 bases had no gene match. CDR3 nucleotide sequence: TGTGCCAGTAGTAGCACTAGCGGGAGGCACAATGAGCAGTTCTTC. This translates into CASSSTSGRHNEQFF.

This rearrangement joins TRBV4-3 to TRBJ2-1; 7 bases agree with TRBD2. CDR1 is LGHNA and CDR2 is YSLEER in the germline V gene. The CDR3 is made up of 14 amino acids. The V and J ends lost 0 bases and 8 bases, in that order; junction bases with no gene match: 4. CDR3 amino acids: CASSQERAGDEQFF. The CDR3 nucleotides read TGCGCCAGCAGCCAAGAGCGGGCGGGGGATGAGCAGTTCTTC.

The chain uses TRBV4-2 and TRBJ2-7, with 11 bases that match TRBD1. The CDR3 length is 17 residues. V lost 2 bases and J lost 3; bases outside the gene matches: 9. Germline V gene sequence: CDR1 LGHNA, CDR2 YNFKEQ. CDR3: CASSQKGPGTGGYEQYF. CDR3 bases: TGTGCCAGCAGCCAAAAGGGGCCCGGGACAGGGGGCTACGAGCAGTACTTC.

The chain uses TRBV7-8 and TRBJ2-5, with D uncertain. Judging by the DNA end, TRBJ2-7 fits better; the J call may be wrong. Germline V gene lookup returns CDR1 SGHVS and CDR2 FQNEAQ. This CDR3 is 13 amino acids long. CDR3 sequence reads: CASSLAFGYEQYF. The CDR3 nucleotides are TGTGCCAGCAGCTTAGCGTTTGGTTACGAGCAGTACTTC.

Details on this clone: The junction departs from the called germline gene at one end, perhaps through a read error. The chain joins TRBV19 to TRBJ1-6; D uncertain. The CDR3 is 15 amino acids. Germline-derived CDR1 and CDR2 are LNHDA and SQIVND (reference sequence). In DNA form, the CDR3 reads TGTGCCACTAGTGGTTGGAGCTCCTATAATTCACCCCTCCACTTT. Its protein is CATSGWSSYNSPLHF.

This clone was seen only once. CDR3 sequence (DNA): TGTGCCAGCAGCCCCAGGCTGGGGCTACCACCCCACAATGAGCAGTTCTTC. Protein sequence: CASSPRLGLPPHNEQFF. The chain couples TRBV14 to TRBJ2-1, with D maybe TRBD1 (5 bases). Germline CDR1 is SGHDN and CDR2 is FVKESK. The CDR3 runs to 17 residues. Trimming removed 4 bases at V and 5 bases at J, with 21 bases between.